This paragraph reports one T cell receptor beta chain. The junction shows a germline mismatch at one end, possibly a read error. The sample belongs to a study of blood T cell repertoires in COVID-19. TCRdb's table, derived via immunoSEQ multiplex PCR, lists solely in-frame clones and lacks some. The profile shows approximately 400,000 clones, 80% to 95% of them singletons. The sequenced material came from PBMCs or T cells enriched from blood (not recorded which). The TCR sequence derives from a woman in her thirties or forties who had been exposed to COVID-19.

The CDR3 sequence: CASSLRLTTSTDTQYF. The CDR3 region has the DNA TGTGCTAGCAGCTTACGGCTGACAACTAGCACAGATACGCAGTATTTT. The chain uses TRBV7-7 and TRBJ2-3, with no clear D. CDR3 length equals 16 residues. The germline V gene encodes CDR1 SSHAT and CDR2 FNYEAQ (reference sequence).